This T cell receptor beta chain was identified during a study of blood T cells in healthy people across ages. Peripheral blood samples of roughly 9.8 milliliters were drawn from each donor. For the second PCR, which ran for roughly 6 to 12 cycles, a sample-barcoded 5' primer and a J-beta primer mix were used. TCRdb reanalysed the 5' RACE reads using MiXCR and keeps one entry per CDR3 protein. This sample has over 950,000 distinct CDR3 sequences; less than 45% occur once, and the top ten carry around 13%. Germline lookup yields CDR1 SNHLY and CDR2 FYNNEI. With 5 bases removed from V and 11 bases from J, the gap between germline ends came to 27 bases. The CDR3 contains 16 residues.

V and J are TRBV2 and TRBJ2-5, with D perhaps matching TRBD2 (6 bases). The source of this sequence is a man aged 18-30 years in good health. The specimen sequenced was blood. CDR3 amino acids: CASSYLLGGISNEQYF. The CDR3 nucleotides read TGTGCCAGCAGTTACCTTTTGGGGGGTATTAGCAATGAGCAGTACTTC.